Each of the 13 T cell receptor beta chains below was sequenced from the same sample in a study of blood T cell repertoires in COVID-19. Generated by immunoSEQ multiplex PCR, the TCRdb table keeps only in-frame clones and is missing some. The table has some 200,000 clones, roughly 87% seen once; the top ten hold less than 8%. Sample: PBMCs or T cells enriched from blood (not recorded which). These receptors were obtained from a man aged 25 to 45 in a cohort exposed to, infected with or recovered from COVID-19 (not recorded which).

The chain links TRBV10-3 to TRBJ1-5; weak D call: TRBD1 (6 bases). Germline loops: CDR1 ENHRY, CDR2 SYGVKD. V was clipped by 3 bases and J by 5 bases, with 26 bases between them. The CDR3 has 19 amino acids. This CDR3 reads CAISDPRGGRGNGDQPQHF. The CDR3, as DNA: TGTGCCATCAGTGACCCCCGGGGGGGCCGCGGAAACGGGGATCAGCCCCAGCATTTT.

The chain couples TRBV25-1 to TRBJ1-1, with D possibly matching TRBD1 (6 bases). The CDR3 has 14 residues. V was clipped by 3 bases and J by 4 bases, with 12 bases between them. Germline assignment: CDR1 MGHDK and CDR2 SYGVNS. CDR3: CASSDGGPSTEAFF. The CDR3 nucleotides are TGTGCCAGCAGTGACGGGGGGCCGAGCACTGAAGCTTTCTTT.

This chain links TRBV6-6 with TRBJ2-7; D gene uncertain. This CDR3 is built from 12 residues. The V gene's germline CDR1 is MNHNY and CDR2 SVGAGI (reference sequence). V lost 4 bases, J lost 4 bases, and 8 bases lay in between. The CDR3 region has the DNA TGTGCCAGCAGTTTTTCTAGTTACGAGCAGTACTTC. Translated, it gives CASSFSSYEQYF.

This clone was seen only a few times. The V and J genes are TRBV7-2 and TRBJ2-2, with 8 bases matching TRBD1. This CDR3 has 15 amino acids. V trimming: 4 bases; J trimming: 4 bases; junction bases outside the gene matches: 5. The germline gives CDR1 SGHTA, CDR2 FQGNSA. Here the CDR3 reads CASSSQGASTGELFF. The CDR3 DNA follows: TGTGCCAGCAGCTCCCAGGGGGCGAGCACCGGGGAGCTGTTTTTT.

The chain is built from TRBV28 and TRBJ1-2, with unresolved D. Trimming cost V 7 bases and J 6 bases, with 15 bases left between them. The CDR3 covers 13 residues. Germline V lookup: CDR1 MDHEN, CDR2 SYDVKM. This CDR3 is CASTSSGVNGYTF. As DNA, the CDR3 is TGTGCCAGCACCTCAAGCGGGGTCAATGGCTACACCTTC.

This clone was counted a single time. The CDR3 reads CASSTPVRTGPNYGYTF. Written as DNA, the CDR3 is TGTGCCAGCAGCACCCCGGTCAGGACAGGTCCTAACTATGGCTACACCTTC. This chain links TRBV28 with TRBJ1-2; 7 bases align to TRBD1. V lost 6 bases to trimming and J lost 0 bases; unmatched junction nucleotides: 13. The CDR3 covers 17 residues. CDR1 is MDHEN and CDR2 is SYDVKM in the germline V gene.

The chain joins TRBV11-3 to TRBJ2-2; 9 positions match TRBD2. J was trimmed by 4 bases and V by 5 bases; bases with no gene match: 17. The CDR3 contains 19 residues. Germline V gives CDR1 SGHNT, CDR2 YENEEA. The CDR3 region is CASSQFPRREGLSTGELFF. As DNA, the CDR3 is TGTGCCAGCAGCCAATTCCCAAGGCGGGAGGGCCTGAGCACCGGGGAGCTGTTTTTT.

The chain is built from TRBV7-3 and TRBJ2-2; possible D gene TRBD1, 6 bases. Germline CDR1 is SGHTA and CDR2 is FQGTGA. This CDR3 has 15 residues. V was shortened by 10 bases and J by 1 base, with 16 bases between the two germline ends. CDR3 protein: CATPLDRLNTGELFF. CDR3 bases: TGTGCCACCCCCCTTGACAGGTTGAACACCGGGGAGCTGTTTTTT.

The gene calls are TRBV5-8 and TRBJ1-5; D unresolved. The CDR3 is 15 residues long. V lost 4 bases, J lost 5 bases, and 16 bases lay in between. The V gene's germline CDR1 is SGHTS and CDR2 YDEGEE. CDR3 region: CASSGEVVFHQPQHF. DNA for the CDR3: TGTGCCAGCAGCGGCGAGGTGGTTTTTCATCAGCCCCAGCATTTT.

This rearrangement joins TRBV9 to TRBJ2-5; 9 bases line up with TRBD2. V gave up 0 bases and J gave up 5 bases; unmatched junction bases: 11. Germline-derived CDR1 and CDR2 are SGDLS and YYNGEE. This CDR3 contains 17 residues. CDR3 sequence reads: CASSVGVSGSSGETQYF. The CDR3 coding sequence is TGTGCCAGCAGCGTAGGGGTTAGCGGGAGTTCTGGTGAGACCCAGTACTTC.

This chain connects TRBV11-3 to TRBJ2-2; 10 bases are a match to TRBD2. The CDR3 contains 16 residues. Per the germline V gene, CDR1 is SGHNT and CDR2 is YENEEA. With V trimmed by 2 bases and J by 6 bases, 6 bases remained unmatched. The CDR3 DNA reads TGTGCCAGCAGCTTACCCACTAGCGGGAATTCCGGGGAGCTGTTTTTT. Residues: CASSLPTSGNSGELFF. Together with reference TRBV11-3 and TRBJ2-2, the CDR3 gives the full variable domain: EAGVVQSPRYKIIEKKQPVAFWCNPISGHNTLYWYLQNLGQGPELLIRYENEEAVDDSQLPKDRFSAERLKGVDSTLKIQPAELGDSAVYLCASSLPTSGNSGELFFGEGSRLTVL.

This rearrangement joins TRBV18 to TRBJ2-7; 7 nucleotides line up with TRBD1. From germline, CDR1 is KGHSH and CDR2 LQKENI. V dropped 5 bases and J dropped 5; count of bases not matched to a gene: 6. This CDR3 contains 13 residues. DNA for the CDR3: TGTGCCAGCTCAGGGTGGGACAGAGACGAGCAGTACTTC. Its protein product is CASSGWDRDEQYF.

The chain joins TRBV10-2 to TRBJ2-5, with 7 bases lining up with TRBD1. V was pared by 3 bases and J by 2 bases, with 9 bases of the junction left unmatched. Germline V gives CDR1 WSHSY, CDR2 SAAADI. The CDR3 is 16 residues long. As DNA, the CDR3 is TGCGCCAGCAGTGACCTCCCGGGACAGAATCAAGAGACCCAGTACTTC. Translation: CASSDLPGQNQETQYF.